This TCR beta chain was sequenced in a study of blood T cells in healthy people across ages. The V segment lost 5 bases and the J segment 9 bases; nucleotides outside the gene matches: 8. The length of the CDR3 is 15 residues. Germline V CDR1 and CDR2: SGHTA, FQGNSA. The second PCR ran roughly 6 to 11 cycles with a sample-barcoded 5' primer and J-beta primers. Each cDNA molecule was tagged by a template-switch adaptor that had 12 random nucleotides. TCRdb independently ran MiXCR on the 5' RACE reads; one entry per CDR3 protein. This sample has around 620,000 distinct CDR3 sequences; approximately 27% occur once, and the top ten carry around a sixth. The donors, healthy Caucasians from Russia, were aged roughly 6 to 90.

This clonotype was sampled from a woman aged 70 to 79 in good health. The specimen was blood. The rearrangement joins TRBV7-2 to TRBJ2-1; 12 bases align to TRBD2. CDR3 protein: CASSASSGGAFEQFF. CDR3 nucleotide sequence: TGTGCCAGCAGCGCATCTAGCGGGGGGGCCTTTGAGCAGTTCTTC.